Presented here are 8 T cell receptor beta chains from one specimen sequenced in a study of OX40 agonist ivuxolimab in advanced cancers. Sequenced by immunoSEQ multiplex PCR; TCRdb stores in-frame clones only, minus some. Of roughly 100,000 clones detected, 85% to 95% appear once; the ten largest clones hold 0.2% to 0.3%. Here the sequenced sample was CD4+ or CD8+ T cells sorted from blood, taken in a trial of the OX40 agonist ivuxolimab. These receptors all stem from an adult with an advanced solid tumor such as melanoma, head and neck, liver or kidney cancer.

The rearrangement uses TRBV11-2 and TRBJ2-2, with a possible D match to TRBD1 (6 bases). Germline V lookup: CDR1 SGHAT, CDR2 FQNNGV. The CDR3 consists of 16 residues. The V and J ends lost 4 bases and 0 bases respectively, with 12 bases between them. The CDR3 is CASSSDRLANTGELFF. CDR3 nucleotides: TGTGCCAGCAGCTCCGACAGGTTAGCGAACACCGGGGAGCTGTTTTTT.

The chain is built from TRBV5-6 and TRBJ2-6; D call uncertain. Germline V CDR1 and CDR2: SGHDT, YYEEEE. V lost 1 base, J lost 2 bases, and 10 bases lay in between. The CDR3 extends over 16 amino acids. The CDR3 nucleotides are TGTGCCAGCAGCTTGAATAAAGGTGCTGGGGCCAACGTCCTGACTTTC. Translated, it gives CASSLNKGAGANVLTF.

This sequence joins TRBV30 and TRBJ1-5; TRBD1 matches at 7 bases. In germline, CDR1 is GTSNPN, CDR2 SVGIG (reference sequence). The CDR3 has 13 amino acids. Unmatched junction bases numbered 2, after V lost 6 bases and J lost 0 bases. CDR3 DNA: TGTGCCTGCGGGACAGATAGCAATCAGCCCCAGCATTTT. It translates to CACGTDSNQPQHF.

The V gene is TRBV9, the J gene TRBJ1-2; possibly TRBD1 for D (5 bases). V shed 4 bases and J shed 4 bases, with 14 bases lying between them. The CDR3 has 14 amino acids. Germline assignment: CDR1 SGDLS and CDR2 YYNGEE. CDR3 DNA: TGTGCCAGCAGCCCAGACAGTTGGGGCTATGGCTACACCTTC. It specifies CASSPDSWGYGYTF.

J is TRBJ2-1 and V is TRBV6-5, with TRBD1 identical over 8 bases. The CDR3 covers 15 residues. The ends lost 6 bases at V and 9 bases at J; junction bases unmatched: 13. In germline, CDR1 is MNHEY, CDR2 SVGAGI. CDR3 residues: CASRISGGIGSEQFF. CDR3 DNA sequence: TGTGCCAGCAGAATTTCAGGGGGCATCGGAAGTGAGCAGTTCTTC.

The rearrangement links TRBV28 to TRBJ2-3; a weak D match, TRBD2 (5 bases). V gave up 6 bases and J gave up 4 bases, with 14 bases separating them. CDR1 is MDHEN, CDR2 SYDVKM, per germline. The CDR3 covers 14 residues. CDR3 in DNA: TGTGCCAGCAGCCCTGACTATATTGCAGATACGCAGTATTTT. It is translated as CASSPDYIADTQYF.

CDR3 residues: CASSLFSRETQYF. In DNA form, the CDR3 reads TGCGCCAGCAGCTTGTTTTCGAGGGAGACCCAGTACTTC. J is TRBJ2-5 and V is TRBV5-1; D gene uncertain. CDR3 length: 13 residues. The V gene's germline CDR1 is SGHRS and CDR2 YFSETQ. Trimming took 1 base from V and 5 from J, leaving 9 bases between them.

This chain joins TRBV6-5 and TRBJ1-1, with D perhaps TRBD1 (5 bases). The germline V and J ends were trimmed by 5 bases and 3 bases, with 13 bases remaining between them. The germline V gene encodes CDR1 MNHEY and CDR2 SVGAGI. The length of the CDR3 is 14 residues. As DNA, the CDR3 is TGTGCCAGCAGTCCAGGGTCACAAGACACTGAAGCTTTCTTT. Its protein is CASSPGSQDTEAFF.